This passage covers 27 T cell receptor beta chains from one sample sequenced in a study of T cell responses to AZD1222 COVID-19 vaccine. The table came from immunoSEQ multiplex PCR; TCRdb's copy has only in-frame clones and leaves some out. The table records about 140,000 clones, around 93% of them present only once. Sample: peripheral blood, taken on day 0 of AZD1222 vaccination. Receptors were obtained from an adult in good health.

The genes are TRBV4-2 and TRBJ2-7; D is ambiguous. This CDR3 contains 15 residues. Per the germline V gene, CDR1 is LGHNA and CDR2 is YNFKEQ. The V and J ends lost 0 bases and 4 bases respectively, with 13 bases between them. This CDR3 is CASSQDYGRPYEQYF. CDR3 DNA: TGTGCCAGCAGCCAAGATTATGGCAGACCATACGAGCAGTACTTC.

A single count supports this clone. This chain links TRBV28 with TRBJ1-1, with D perhaps matching TRBD1 (6 bases). Germline CDR1 is MDHEN and CDR2 is SYDVKM. This CDR3 contains 15 residues. Trimming cost V 6 bases and J 5 bases, with 19 bases left between them. CDR3: CASRPPGHTRTEAFF. CDR3 bases: TGTGCCAGCAGGCCTCCGGGACATACAAGGACTGAAGCTTTCTTT.

The J gene is TRBJ2-1, the V gene TRBV7-9, with D unresolved. CDR3 length: 12 residues. V lost 5 bases and J 15 bases, leaving 17 bases between the germline ends. Germline CDR1 and CDR2: SEHNR and FQNEAQ (reference sequence). CDR3 sequence reads: CASSPFDGWRFF. DNA for the CDR3: TGTGCCAGCAGCCCTTTCGACGGGTGGCGGTTCTTC.

V is TRBV7-9 and J is TRBJ1-2; 8 nucleotides line up with TRBD1. This CDR3 is 13 amino acids long. Trimming cost V 3 bases and J 6 bases; bases outside gene matches: 3. The V gene's germline CDR1 is SEHNR and CDR2 FQNEAQ (reference sequence). The CDR3 sequence is CASSLDRANGYTF. The CDR3 nucleotides read TGTGCCAGCAGCTTGGACAGGGCAAATGGCTACACCTTC.

V usage is TRBV2 and J usage is TRBJ2-3; TRBD2 matches 13 bases. The CDR3 is 15 residues long. The V gene's germline CDR1 is SNHLY and CDR2 FYNNEI. After removal of 6 bases from V and 5 bases from J, the junction contained 5 bases not matched to a gene. The CDR3: CASRTRTSGGDTQYF. In DNA form, the CDR3 reads TGTGCCAGCAGGACCCGGACTAGCGGGGGAGATACGCAGTATTTT.

The rearrangement joins TRBV4-2 to TRBJ2-5; tentatively, D is TRBD2 (5 bases). CDR1 LGHNA and CDR2 YNFKEQ come from the germline V gene. Trimming removed 2 bases from V and 5 bases from J, with 15 bases in between. This CDR3 comprises 15 residues. This CDR3 reads CASSQYPDQRETQYF. The CDR3, as DNA: TGTGCCAGCAGCCAATATCCCGACCAGCGGGAGACCCAGTACTTC.

The V gene is TRBV5-1, the J gene TRBJ1-4; tentative D call: TRBD1 (6 bases). Trimming pared 0 bases from V and 2 bases from J, leaving 8 bases between. CDR3 length equals 15 residues. Per the germline V gene, CDR1 is SGHRS and CDR2 is YFSETQ. The CDR3 region is CASSLEGGTNEKLFF. The CDR3, as DNA: TGCGCCAGCAGCTTGGAAGGGGGGACTAATGAAAAACTGTTTTTT.

The chain links TRBV6-1 to TRBJ1-5, with 11 positions matching TRBD1. This CDR3 has 20 amino acids. With V trimmed by 3 bases and J by 2 bases, 15 bases remained unmatched. The V gene's germline CDR1 is MNHNS and CDR2 SASEGT. This CDR3 is CASSEALGTGGTYGNQPQHF. CDR3 nucleotides: TGTGCCAGCAGTGAGGCATTAGGGACAGGGGGTACGTATGGCAATCAGCCCCAGCATTTT.

This clone was seen just once. The CDR3 DNA follows: TGTGCCAGCAGTTATAGGAATGTGAACACTGAAGCTTTCTTT. Protein: CASSYRNVNTEAFF. The rearrangement uses TRBV6-5 and TRBJ1-1; D unresolved. Germline V gene sequence: CDR1 MNHEY, CDR2 SVGAGI. V shed 3 bases and J shed 0 bases, with 8 bases lying between them. This CDR3 has 14 residues.

This clone appeared a single time. The chain joins TRBV27 to TRBJ1-4; maybe TRBD1 (6 bases). V gave up 6 bases and J gave up 4 bases, with 15 bases separating them. The germline V gene encodes CDR1 MNHEY and CDR2 SMNVEV (reference sequence). The CDR3 runs to 15 residues. CDR3 DNA sequence: TGTGCCAGCAGCCGTGGGGACACTTATAATGAAAAACTGTTTTTT. Translated, it gives CASSRGDTYNEKLFF.

The chain employs TRBV28 and TRBJ1-1, with a tentative D call TRBD1 (5 bases). Germline CDR1 and CDR2: MDHEN and SYDVKM. The CDR3 totals 15 residues. Trimming cost V 6 bases and J 5 bases, with 19 bases left between them. The CDR3 spells CASSIAGVGRTEAFF. CDR3 nucleotide sequence: TGTGCCAGCAGCATCGCGGGGGTGGGGAGGACTGAAGCTTTCTTT. The full variable domain, with the rest looked up from reference TRBV28 and TRBJ1-1, is DVKVTQSSRYLVKRTGEKVFLECVQDMDHENMFWYRQDPGLGLRLIYFSYDVKMKEKGDIPEGYSVSREKKERFSLILESASTNQTSMYLCASSIAGVGRTEAFFGQGTRLTVV.

The chain carries TRBV19 and TRBJ1-1; D perhaps matches TRBD1 (5 bases). The germline V and J ends were trimmed by 3 bases and 2 bases, with 13 bases remaining between them. CDR3 length: 15 amino acids. Germline-derived CDR1 and CDR2 are LNHDA and SQIVND (reference sequence). This chain's CDR3 is CASSIGGGGNTEAFF. CDR3 DNA sequence: TGTGCCAGTAGTATCGGGGGGGGTGGTAACACTGAAGCTTTCTTT.

The rearrangement joins TRBV19 to TRBJ1-4, with TRBD1 matching 7 bases. The germline V gene has CDR1 LNHDA and CDR2 SQIVND (reference sequence). The CDR3 loop spans 17 amino acids. The V and J ends lost 3 bases and 0 bases, in that order; junction bases with no gene match: 7. CDR3 nucleotide sequence: TGTGCCAGTAGTATGGGAGCAGGGGGAGCAACTAATGAAAAACTGTTTTTT. This gives the protein CASSMGAGGATNEKLFF.

The chain joins TRBV18 to TRBJ1-5; D is ambiguous. CDR3 length: 13 amino acids. Looked up from germline, CDR1 is KGHSH and CDR2 is LQKENI. The V end lost 4 bases, the J end lost 1 base, and 5 bases lay between the germline ends. CDR3: CASSQESNQPQHF. CDR3 DNA sequence: TGTGCCAGCTCACAGGAAAGCAATCAGCCCCAGCATTTT.

Here the CDR3 reads CASSILTVGNEQFF. DNA for the CDR3: TGTGCCAGTAGTATCTTGACCGTCGGGAATGAGCAGTTCTTC. The chain uses TRBV19 and TRBJ2-1; unclear D gene. Trimming removed 3 bases from V and 7 bases from J, with 13 bases in between. The CDR3 sequence is 14 residues long. Germline V CDR1 and CDR2: LNHDA, SQIVND (reference sequence).

V gene TRBV6-4 combines with J gene TRBJ1-4; D unclear. The CDR3 has 15 amino acids. With 5 bases removed from V and 8 bases from J, the gap between germline ends came to 18 bases. The germline V gene has CDR1 MRHNA and CDR2 SNTAGT. The chain's CDR3 is CASSLTYTAGEKLFF. The CDR3 region has the DNA TGTGCCAGCAGTTTGACTTATACCGCGGGGGAAAAACTGTTTTTT.

In nucleotides, the CDR3 is TGTGCCAGCACCTATCCCCCCCAACTCGCGAACACTGAAGCTTTCTTT. Translating gives CASTYPPQLANTEAFF. The J gene is TRBJ1-1, the V gene TRBV7-8, with D uncertain. The CDR3 runs to 16 residues. V was trimmed by 7 bases and J by 1 base, leaving 19 bases between them. Germline V CDR1 and CDR2: SGHVS, FQNEAQ. Drawing the rest from reference TRBV7-8 and TRBJ1-1, the complete variable domain is GAGVSQSPRYKVAKRGQDVALRCDPISGHVSLFWYQQALGQGPEFLTYFQNEAQLDKSGLPSDRFFAERPEGSVSTLKIQRTQQEDSAVYLCASTYPPQLANTEAFFGQGTRLTVV.

This chain uses TRBV7-3 with TRBJ2-1; the match to TRBD2 covers 10 bases. Losses at the gene ends were 2 bases for V and 6 bases for J; bases not matched to a gene: 4. The germline gives CDR1 SGHTA, CDR2 FQGTGA. The CDR3 covers 15 residues. The CDR3 DNA follows: TGTGCCAGCAGCTTAGGACTAGCGGCAGCCAATGAGCAGTTCTTC. It specifies CASSLGLAAANEQFF.

V and J are TRBV29-1 and TRBJ2-7; possible D gene TRBD1, 5 bases. Germline V gene lookup returns CDR1 SQVTM and CDR2 ANQGSEA. The CDR3 length is 14 residues. V was shortened by 5 bases and J by 1 base, with 15 bases between the two germline ends. The CDR3 loop reads CSVSVQGRSYEQYF. The CDR3 DNA is TGCAGCGTTAGTGTGCAGGGTCGTTCCTACGAGCAGTACTTC.

The V call is TRBV6-1, the J call TRBJ2-1; TRBD2 is a possible D gene (6 bases). This CDR3 comprises 15 residues. Germline CDR1 and CDR2: MNHNS and SASEGT. The germline V and J ends were trimmed by 0 bases and 9 bases, with 15 bases remaining between them. In DNA form, the CDR3 reads TGTGCCAGCAGTGAAGCGGCAGGGAGGCATGGTGAGCAGTTCTTC. This translates into CASSEAAGRHGEQFF.

V and J are TRBV28 and TRBJ2-7; 7 bases match TRBD2. The CDR3 has 15 amino acids. The germline V gene has CDR1 MDHEN and CDR2 SYDVKM. V shed 2 bases and J 4 bases; nucleotides not matched to a gene: 8. The CDR3 region has the DNA TGTGCCAGCAGTTTAGGGGGGGTCGCAACGTACGAGCAGTACTTC. Its protein product is CASSLGGVATYEQYF.

This chain uses TRBV27 with TRBJ2-5, with TRBD1 as a possible D gene (6 bases). Germline lookup yields CDR1 MNHEY and CDR2 SMNVEV (reference sequence). CDR3 length equals 14 residues. Trimming took off 5 bases at V and 5 bases at J, with 15 bases between the two ends. The CDR3 reads CASSPTGLRETQYF. The DNA for the CDR3 is TGTGCCAGCAGTCCAACAGGGCTCCGGGAGACCCAGTACTTC.

A few counts support this clone. V is TRBV11-2 and J is TRBJ1-2; D uncertain. CDR1 and CDR2 (germline): SGHAT, FQNNGV. The CDR3 consists of 15 residues. V lost 4 bases and J 5 bases, leaving 17 bases between the germline ends. CDR3 coding DNA: TGTGCCAGCAGCTCAAGTAGGACGGAACCTTATGGCTACACCTTC. This translates into CASSSSRTEPYGYTF.

The gene calls are TRBV9 and TRBJ1-3; TRBD1 matches at 9 bases. The V segment lost 2 bases and the J segment 3 bases; nucleotides outside the gene matches: 3. The CDR3 totals 15 residues. Germline CDR1 and CDR2: SGDLS and YYNGEE. CDR3 loop: CASSVTGGFGNTIYF. CDR3 nucleotides: TGTGCCAGCAGCGTCACAGGGGGCTTTGGAAACACCATATATTTT.

J is TRBJ1-2 and V is TRBV7-9; D call uncertain. This CDR3 comprises 14 residues. The germline V gene encodes CDR1 SEHNR and CDR2 FQNEAQ (reference sequence). V lost 0 bases, J lost 4 bases, and 9 bases lay in between. CDR3 in DNA: TGTGCCAGCAGCTTAGCCCTATCGGGCTATGGCTACACCTTC. It yields the protein CASSLALSGYGYTF.

This clone has just one count. This sequence joins TRBV11-2 and TRBJ1-1; TRBD1 aligns across 7 bases. The germline V gene has CDR1 SGHAT and CDR2 FQNNGV. V was pared by 5 bases and J by 3 bases, with 9 bases of the junction left unmatched. The CDR3 totals 15 residues. CDR3 residues: CASSQALRGHTEAFF. Here the CDR3 DNA reads TGTGCCAGCAGCCAAGCCCTAAGGGGGCACACTGAAGCTTTCTTT.

The chain joins TRBV7-9 to TRBJ1-4; D remains unclear. Germline CDR1 and CDR2: SEHNR and FQNEAQ (reference sequence). The CDR3 extends over 12 amino acids. Between the trimmed V and J ends, which lost 4 bases and 7 bases, there was a span of 7 bases. The DNA for the CDR3 is TGTGCCAGCAGCTGGCCGGGTGAAAAACTGTTTTTT. Protein sequence: CASSWPGEKLFF.